The present entry profiles one T cell receptor beta chain with its context. As yet, its antigen is unknown. This record belongs to a study of early T cells in non-severe SARS-CoV-2 infection. Unique molecular identifier tags were affixed to discrete cDNA molecules. TCRdb processed the 5' RACE reads anew with MiXCR; each CDR3 protein has one entry. Of approximately 97,000 distinct CDR3 sequences in the sample, 11% were seen once. Study results and limitations: Matching with VDJdb favored anti-spike CD8 responses (missing private and CD4 specificities).

Trimming took off 4 bases at V and 1 base at J, with 16 bases between the two ends. CDR1 is SEHNR and CDR2 is FQNEAQ in the germline V gene (reference sequence). There are 16 residues in the CDR3. This specimen consisted of whole blood, obtained at baseline. The chain combines TRBV7-9 with TRBJ2-5; D call uncertain. This TCR was sampled from an adult who was a healthcare worker with PCR-confirmed SARS-CoV-2 infection or an uninfected control (not recorded which). CDR3 loop: CASSSERTASQETQYF. CDR3 bases: TGTGCCAGCAGCTCCGAAAGGACGGCTTCCCAAGAGACCCAGTACTTC.